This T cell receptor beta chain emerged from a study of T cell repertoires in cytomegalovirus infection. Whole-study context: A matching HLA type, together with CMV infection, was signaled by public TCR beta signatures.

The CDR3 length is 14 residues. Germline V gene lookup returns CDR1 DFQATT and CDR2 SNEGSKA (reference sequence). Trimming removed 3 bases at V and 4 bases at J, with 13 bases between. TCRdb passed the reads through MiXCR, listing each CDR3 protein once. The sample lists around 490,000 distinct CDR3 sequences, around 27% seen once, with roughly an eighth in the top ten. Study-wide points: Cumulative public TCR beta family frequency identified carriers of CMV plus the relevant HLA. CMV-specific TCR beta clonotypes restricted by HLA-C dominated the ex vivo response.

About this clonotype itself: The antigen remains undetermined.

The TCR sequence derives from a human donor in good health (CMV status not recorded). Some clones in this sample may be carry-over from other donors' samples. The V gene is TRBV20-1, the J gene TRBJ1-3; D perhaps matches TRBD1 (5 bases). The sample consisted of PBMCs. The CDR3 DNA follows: TGCAGTGCTAGTTTCGGGGGGGAAGGAAACACCATATATTTT. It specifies CSASFGGEGNTIYF.